This T cell receptor (beta chain) was retrieved from a study of beta chain features in type 1 diabetes. The CDR3 consists of 16 residues. Trimming pared 2 bases from V and 0 bases from J, leaving 16 bases between. Per germline, CDR1 GTSNPN and CDR2 SVGIG (reference sequence). On this clone: Its specificity is not known.

The sequenced template was cDNA made from the entire isolated RNA. Read counts averaged around 3.5 million for samples of naive, central memory and regulatory T cells. The data were produced by immunoSEQ multiplex PCR, yet TCRdb's version contains in-frame clones alone and is incomplete. The sample lists roughly 700,000 clones, about an eighth seen once, with 0.02% to 0.025% in the top ten. Notes on the study in general: Patients with Type 1 diabetes showed moderately but significantly shorter TCRB CDR3s in all four CD4+ subsets. Still unanswered here is whether HLA type influences TCRB rearrangement. A pattern of fewer insertions and more deletions at VDJ junctions was seen in type 1 diabetes patients. Cells that show high TCR expression could be over-represented by cDNA sequencing.

The J gene is TRBJ1-2, the V gene TRBV30, with no clear D. Material: naive CD4+ T cells from blood. The source is a man younger than 35 with type 1 diabetes. The CDR3 DNA is TGTGCCTGGAGTTCACGACGGACTCCCTCTAACTATGGCTACACCTTC. It yields the protein CAWSSRRTPSNYGYTF. Drawing the rest from reference TRBV30 and TRBJ1-2, the complete variable domain is SQTIHQWPATLVQPVGSPLSLECTVEGTSNPNLYWYRQAAGRGLQLLFYSVGIGQISSEVPQNLSASRPQDRQFILSSKKLLLSDSGFYLCAWSSRRTPSNYGYTFGSGTRLTVV.